The entry below gives a single TCR beta chain sequence along with its context. Antigen unknown. The study ran its PCR with 60 Vbeta and 13 Jbeta primers. Generated by immunoSEQ multiplex PCR, the TCRdb table keeps only in-frame clones and is missing some. Here the sample spans approximately 170,000 clones, about 80% being singletons. This entry is derived from a study of cytomegalovirus exposure and HLA in healthy donors. Broader study findings: Per published accounts, TCR beta sequences correctly predicted the HLA-A and HLA-B alleles of most subjects.

The clonotype comes from a woman in her 30s in good health and CMV-seropositive. Material for sequencing was PBMCs.

CDR3 nucleotide sequence: TGCGCCAGCAGCTTGGTCCGGGACAGGGGCTACGAGCAGTACTTC. Its protein is CASSLVRDRGYEQYF. The V and J genes are TRBV5-1 and TRBJ2-7; 10 nucleotides line up with TRBD1. Per the germline V gene, CDR1 is SGHRS and CDR2 is YFSETQ. The CDR3 covers 15 residues. V lost 0 bases and J lost 3; bases outside the gene matches: 3.